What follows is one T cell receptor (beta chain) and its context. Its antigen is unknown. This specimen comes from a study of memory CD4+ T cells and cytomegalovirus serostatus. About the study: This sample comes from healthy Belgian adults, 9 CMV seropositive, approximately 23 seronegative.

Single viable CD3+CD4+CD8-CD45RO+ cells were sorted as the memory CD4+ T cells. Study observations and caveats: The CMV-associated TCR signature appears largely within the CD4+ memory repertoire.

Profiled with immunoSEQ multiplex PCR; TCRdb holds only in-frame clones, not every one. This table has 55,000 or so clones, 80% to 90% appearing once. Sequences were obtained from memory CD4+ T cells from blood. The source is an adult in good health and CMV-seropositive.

CDR3 region: CARRLTGEETQYF. The CDR3 DNA reads as TGTGCCAGAAGATTGACAGGGGAAGAGACCCAGTACTTC. The chain combines TRBV5-3 with TRBJ2-5, with 8 bases matching TRBD1. TRBV5-3 has ORF status, its function being uncertain. This CDR3 has 13 residues. V dropped 5 bases and J dropped 3; count of bases not matched to a gene: 3.